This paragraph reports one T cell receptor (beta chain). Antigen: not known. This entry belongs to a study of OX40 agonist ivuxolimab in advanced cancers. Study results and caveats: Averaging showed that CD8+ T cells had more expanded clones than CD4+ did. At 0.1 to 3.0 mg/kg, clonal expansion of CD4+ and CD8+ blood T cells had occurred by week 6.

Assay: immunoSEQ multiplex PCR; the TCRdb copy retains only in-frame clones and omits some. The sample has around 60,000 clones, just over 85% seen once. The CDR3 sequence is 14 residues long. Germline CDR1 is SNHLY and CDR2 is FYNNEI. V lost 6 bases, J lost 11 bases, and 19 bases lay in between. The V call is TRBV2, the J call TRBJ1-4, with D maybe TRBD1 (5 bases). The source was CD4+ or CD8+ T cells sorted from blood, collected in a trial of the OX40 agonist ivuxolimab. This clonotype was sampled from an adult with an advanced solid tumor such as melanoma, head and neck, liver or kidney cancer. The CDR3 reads CASRVGDAGWKLFF. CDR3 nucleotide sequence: TGTGCCAGCAGGGTGGGGGACGCAGGATGGAAACTGTTTTTT.